These T cell receptor beta chains were read from a single sample in a study of regulatory T cells in long-lasting Graves disease. TCRdb reprocessed the multiplex PCR reads with MiXCR, giving one entry per CDR3 protein. This table has under 450,000 distinct CDR3 sequences, around a quarter appearing once. Here the sequenced sample was peripheral blood mononuclear cells (PBMCs), taken when the disease was refractory, from a patient treated with antithyroid drugs. These receptors were obtained from a female donor with Graves disease. Both conserved end residues are part of each CDR3. A D gene is named only where the DNA matches it firmly. Size is stated for part of the rows, as once, few or many counts, or as a class when the clone is expanded.

abundance: many; d_gene: .; j_gene: TRBJ2-6; v_gene: TRBV6-1; CDR3aa: CASRRRADSGANVLTF; CDR3nt: TGTGCCTCCAGGCGTAGGGCCGACTCTGGGGCCAACGTCCTGACTTTC
abundance: .; d_gene: .; j_gene: TRBJ1-1; v_gene: TRBV7-2; CDR3aa: CASSLGFTRNTEAFF; CDR3nt: TGTGCCAGCAGCTTAGGATTCACGCGGAACACTGAAGCTTTCTTT
abundance: few; d_gene: .; j_gene: TRBJ2-2; v_gene: TRBV11-2; CDR3aa: CASSLVWLVSSTGELFF; CDR3nt: TGTGCCAGCAGCTTAGTATGGCTAGTCTCTTCCACCGGGGAGCTGTTTTTT
abundance: .; d_gene: .; j_gene: TRBJ1-2; v_gene: TRBV6-1; CDR3aa: CASSTRGQGYTF; CDR3nt: TGTGCCAGCAGTACGAGGGGCCAGGGCTACACCTTC
abundance: many; d_gene: .; j_gene: TRBJ1-5; v_gene: TRBV28; CDR3aa: CASSLYHSWVSNQPQHF; CDR3nt: TGTGCCAGCAGTTTATATCACAGTTGGGTTAGCAATCAGCCCCAGCATTTT
abundance: few; d_gene: .; j_gene: TRBJ2-7; v_gene: TRBV6-1; CDR3aa: CASSEWGRVWEQYF; CDR3nt: TGTGCCAGCAGTGAATGGGGCAGGGTTTGGGAGCAGTACTTC
abundance: .; d_gene: .; j_gene: TRBJ1-6; v_gene: TRBV3-1; CDR3aa: CASSQVYNSPLHF; CDR3nt: TGTGCCAGCAGCCAAGTATATAATTCACCCCTCCACTTT
abundance: .; d_gene: .; j_gene: TRBJ2-7; v_gene: TRBV6-2/TRBV6-3; CDR3aa: CASRKQGFVYEQYF; CDR3nt: TGTGCCAGCAGAAAACAGGGCTTCGTGTACGAGCAGTACTTC
abundance: few; d_gene: TRBD2; j_gene: TRBJ2-2; v_gene: TRBV6-9; CDR3aa: CASSYGRAGGYTGELFF; CDR3nt: TGTGCCAGCAGTTACGGCCGAGCGGGAGGGTACACCGGGGAGCTGTTTTTT
abundance: many; d_gene: TRBD1; j_gene: TRBJ1-1; v_gene: TRBV29-1; CDR3aa: CSVHKRDRGTEAFF; CDR3nt: TGCAGCGTTCATAAACGGGACAGAGGCACTGAAGCTTTCTTT
abundance: .; d_gene: TRBD2; j_gene: TRBJ2-7; v_gene: TRBV6-2/TRBV6-3; CDR3aa: CASSYSPSGSPYEQYF; CDR3nt: TGTGCCAGCAGTTACTCGCCCAGCGGGAGTCCCTACGAGCAGTACTTC
abundance: many; d_gene: .; j_gene: TRBJ2-2; v_gene: TRBV2; CDR3aa: CASSEFSSTGELFF; CDR3nt: TGTGCCAGCAGTGAGTTTAGCTCCACCGGGGAGCTGTTTTTT
abundance: many; d_gene: TRBD2; j_gene: TRBJ2-5; v_gene: TRBV2; CDR3aa: CASRGLVQETQYF; CDR3nt: TGTGCCAGCAGGGGACTAGTTCAAGAGACCCAGTACTTC
abundance: many; d_gene: .; j_gene: TRBJ2-5; v_gene: TRBV20-1; CDR3aa: CSARGLKNQETQYF; CDR3nt: TGCAGTGCTAGAGGTTTGAAGAACCAAGAGACCCAGTACTTC
abundance: many; d_gene: TRBD2; j_gene: TRBJ2-5; v_gene: TRBV28; CDR3aa: CASNSPRLAGFETQYF; CDR3nt: TGTGCCAGCAATTCACCGAGACTAGCGGGATTCGAGACCCAGTACTTC
abundance: many; d_gene: .; j_gene: TRBJ2-2; v_gene: TRBV7-8; CDR3aa: CASSLRDSTGELFF; CDR3nt: TGTGCCAGCAGCTTGAGGGATTCCACCGGGGAGCTGTTTTTT
abundance: once; d_gene: .; j_gene: TRBJ1-1; v_gene: TRBV7-6; CDR3aa: CASSLSGWNTEAFF; CDR3nt: TGTGCCAGCAGCTTATCGGGGTGGAACACTGAAGCTTTCTTT
abundance: .; d_gene: TRBD1; j_gene: TRBJ1-1; v_gene: TRBV12-3/TRBV12-4; CDR3aa: CASSLGDRGPREAFF; CDR3nt: TGTGCCAGCAGTTTAGGGGACAGGGGGCCTCGAGAAGCTTTCTTT
abundance: .; d_gene: .; j_gene: TRBJ2-2; v_gene: TRBV9; CDR3aa: CASSVASNTGELFF; CDR3nt: TGTGCCAGCAGCGTAGCTTCGAACACCGGGGAGCTGTTTTTT
abundance: .; d_gene: .; j_gene: TRBJ2-6; v_gene: TRBV7-2; CDR3aa: CASSSNSGANVLAF; CDR3nt: TGTGCCAGCAGCTCCAACTCTGGGGCCAACGTCCTGGCTTTC
abundance: many; d_gene: .; j_gene: TRBJ1-2; v_gene: TRBV12-3/TRBV12-4; CDR3aa: CASSFMSGGYTF; CDR3nt: TGTGCCAGCAGTTTCATGTCGGGTGGCTACACCTTC
abundance: many; d_gene: TRBD2; j_gene: TRBJ2-7; v_gene: TRBV2; CDR3aa: CASEPSGRPPYEQYF; CDR3nt: TGTGCCAGTGAGCCAAGCGGGAGGCCTCCCTACGAGCAGTACTTC
abundance: many; d_gene: TRBD2; j_gene: TRBJ2-4; v_gene: TRBV7-2; CDR3aa: CASSTSLRTSGGIAKNIQYF; CDR3nt: TGTGCCAGCAGCACTAGCCTTCGGACTAGCGGGGGTATAGCCAAAAACATTCAGTACTTC
abundance: many; d_gene: .; j_gene: TRBJ1-6; v_gene: TRBV7-2; CDR3aa: CASSQNPAGNSPLHF; CDR3nt: TGTGCCAGCAGTCAGAATCCCGCCGGGAATTCACCCCTCCACTTT
abundance: few; d_gene: TRBD1; j_gene: TRBJ2-5; v_gene: TRBV6-1; CDR3aa: CASRTGTGMTETQYF; CDR3nt: TGTGCCAGCAGAACCGGGACAGGGATGACGGAGACCCAGTACTTC
abundance: few; d_gene: TRBD2; j_gene: TRBJ2-2; v_gene: TRBV4-2; CDR3aa: CASSQVLTSGRDTGELFF; CDR3nt: TGTGCCAGCAGCCAAGTACTCACAAGCGGGAGGGACACCGGGGAGCTGTTTTTT
abundance: .; d_gene: .; j_gene: TRBJ1-2; v_gene: TRBV19; CDR3aa: CASSIPPKAGEKGYTF; CDR3nt: TGTGCCAGTAGTATTCCCCCCAAGGCAGGGGAAAAGGGCTACACCTTC
abundance: many; d_gene: TRBD1; j_gene: TRBJ2-4; v_gene: TRBV28; CDR3aa: CASSIGQGPFTLAKNIQYF; CDR3nt: TGTGCCAGCAGCATAGGACAGGGGCCCTTTACGCTAGCCAAAAACATTCAGTACTTC
abundance: .; d_gene: TRBD1; j_gene: TRBJ1-1; v_gene: TRBV5-1; CDR3aa: CASSLPYDRDTEAFF; CDR3nt: TGCGCCAGCAGCTTGCCCTACGACAGGGACACTGAAGCTTTCTTT
abundance: few; d_gene: TRBD2; j_gene: TRBJ2-7; v_gene: TRBV7-9; CDR3aa: CASSRTGLAGGPSGQYF; CDR3nt: TGTGCCAGCAGCCGAACCGGACTAGCGGGAGGCCCTTCGGGGCAGTACTTC
abundance: .; d_gene: .; j_gene: TRBJ2-4; v_gene: TRBV20-1; CDR3aa: CSAPQTGTGKNIQYF; CDR3nt: TGCAGTGCTCCCCAAACAGGGACGGGCAAAAACATTCAGTACTTC
abundance: many; d_gene: .; j_gene: TRBJ1-5; v_gene: TRBV3-1; CDR3aa: CASSAMGNQPQHF; CDR3nt: TGTGCCAGCAGCGCGATGGGCAATCAGCCCCAGCATTTT
abundance: few; d_gene: TRBD2; j_gene: TRBJ2-5; v_gene: TRBV7-7; CDR3aa: CASSSGLAGNQETQYF; CDR3nt: TGTGCCAGCAGCTCCGGACTAGCGGGAAACCAAGAGACCCAGTACTTC